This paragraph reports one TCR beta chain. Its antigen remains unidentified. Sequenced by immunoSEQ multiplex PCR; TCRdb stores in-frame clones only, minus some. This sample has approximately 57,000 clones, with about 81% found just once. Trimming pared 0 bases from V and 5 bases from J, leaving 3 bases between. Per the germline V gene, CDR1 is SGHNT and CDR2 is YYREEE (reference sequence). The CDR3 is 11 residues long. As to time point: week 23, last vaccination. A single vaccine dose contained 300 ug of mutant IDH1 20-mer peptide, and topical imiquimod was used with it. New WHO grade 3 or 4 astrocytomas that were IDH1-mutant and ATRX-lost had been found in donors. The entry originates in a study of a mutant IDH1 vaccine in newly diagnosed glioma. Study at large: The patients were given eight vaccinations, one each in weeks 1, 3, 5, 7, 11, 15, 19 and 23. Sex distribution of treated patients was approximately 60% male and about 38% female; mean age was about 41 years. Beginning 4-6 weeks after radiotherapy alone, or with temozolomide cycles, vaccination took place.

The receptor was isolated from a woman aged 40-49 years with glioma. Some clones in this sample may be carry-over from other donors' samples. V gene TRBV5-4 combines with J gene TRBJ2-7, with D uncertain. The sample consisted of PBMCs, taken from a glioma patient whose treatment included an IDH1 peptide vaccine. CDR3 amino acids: CASSLGNEQYF. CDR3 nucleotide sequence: TGTGCCAGCAGCTTGGGCAACGAGCAGTACTTC.